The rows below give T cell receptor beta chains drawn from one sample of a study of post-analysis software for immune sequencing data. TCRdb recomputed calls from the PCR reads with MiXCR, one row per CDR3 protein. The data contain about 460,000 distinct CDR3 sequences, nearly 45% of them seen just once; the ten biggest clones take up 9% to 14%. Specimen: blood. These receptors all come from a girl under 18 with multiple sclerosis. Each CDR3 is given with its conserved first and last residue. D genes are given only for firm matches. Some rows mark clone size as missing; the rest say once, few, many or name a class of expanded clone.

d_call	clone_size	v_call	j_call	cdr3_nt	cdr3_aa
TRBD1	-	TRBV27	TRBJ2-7	TGTGCCAGCAGTTCATCCTTGGACAGGGGGCTCAACGAGCAGTACTTC	CASSSSLDRGLNEQYF
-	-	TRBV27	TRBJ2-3	TGTGCCAGCAGTTTATCGCTAGACGGAGATACGCAGTATTTT	CASSLSLDGDTQYF
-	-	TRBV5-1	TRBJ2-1	TGCGCCAGCAGCCTAATAATAGGTCCAAATGAGCAGTTCTTC	CASSLIIGPNEQFF
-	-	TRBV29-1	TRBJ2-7	TGCAGCGTTGCCGACAGCATCTCCTACGAGCAGTACTTC	CSVADSISYEQYF
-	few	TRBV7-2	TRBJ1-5	TGTGCCAGCAGCTTAGAAACAGGGCTCCAGCATTTT	CASSLETGLQHF
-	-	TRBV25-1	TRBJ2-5	TGTGCCAGCAGTGACCGATACCGGGGCTTGCAAGAGACCCAGTACTTC	CASSDRYRGLQETQYF
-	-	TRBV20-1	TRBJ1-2	TGCAGTGCTAGCGTGTTGGGGTACACCTTC	CSASVLGYTF
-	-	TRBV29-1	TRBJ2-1	TGCAGCGTTGTCGAGGGGGATGTCAATGAGCAGTTCTTC	CSVVEGDVNEQFF
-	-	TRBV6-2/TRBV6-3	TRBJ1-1	TGTGCCAGCAGTTACGCAGTAAACCAAGTGAACACTGAAGCTTTCTTT	CASSYAVNQVNTEAFF
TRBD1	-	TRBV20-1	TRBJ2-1	TGCAGTGCTAGGAACGGGGGACAGGGGGTTGATGAGCAGTTCTTC	CSARNGGQGVDEQFF
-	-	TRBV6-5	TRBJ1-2	TGTGCCAGCAGTCACTCGATCGGAGGCGGGACCGGCTACACCTTC	CASSHSIGGGTGYTF
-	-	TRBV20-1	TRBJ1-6	TGCAGTGCCGGATCGGGGACCAGGGGAAATTCACCCCTCCACTTT	CSAGSGTRGNSPLHF
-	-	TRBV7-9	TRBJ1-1	TGTGCCAGCAGCTTAAGGGGGGAAACTGAAGCTTTCTTT	CASSLRGETEAFF
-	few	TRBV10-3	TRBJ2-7	TGTGCCATCAGGGACGCGAGCTCCTACGAGCAGTACTTC	CAIRDASSYEQYF
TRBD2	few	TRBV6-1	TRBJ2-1	TGTGCCAGCAGTGAGCGGGGGGGCTCCTACAATGAGCAGTTCTTC	CASSERGGSYNEQFF
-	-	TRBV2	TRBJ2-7	TGTGCCAGCAGAGCGACGGCGACCGCCTACGAGCAGTACTTC	CASRATATAYEQYF
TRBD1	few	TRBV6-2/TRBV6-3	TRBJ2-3	TGTGCCAGCAGTTACGCCGGACAGGTCGGAGATACGCAGTATTTT	CASSYAGQVGDTQYF
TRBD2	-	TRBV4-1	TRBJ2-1	TGCGCCAGCAGCCAAGACCGCTACGGGCGGGGGGGCCCTAACTCCTACAATGAGCAGTTCTTC	CASSQDRYGRGGPNSYNEQFF
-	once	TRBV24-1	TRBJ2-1	TGTGCCACCAGTGATCAGAAGGAAAAAATGGATGAGCAGTTCTTC	CATSDQKEKMDEQFF
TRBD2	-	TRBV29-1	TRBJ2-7	TGCAGCGTTCCCGGCGGGGGTAGGCTCTACGAGCAGTACTTC	CSVPGGGRLYEQYF
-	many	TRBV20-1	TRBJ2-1	TGCAGTGCTAGTCCCAGCAATGAGCAGTTCTTC	CSASPSNEQFF
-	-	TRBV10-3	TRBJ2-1	TGTGCCATCAGTGAAGAAGTGACGGGAGTCAATGAGCAGTTCTTC	CAISEEVTGVNEQFF
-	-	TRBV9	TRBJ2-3	TGTGCCAGCAGCGTAGACATTCATACGCAGTATTTT	CASSVDIHTQYF
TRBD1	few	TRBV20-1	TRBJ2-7	TGCAGTGCTAGAGACGCGACAGGGGGCTCGTACGAGCAGTACTTC	CSARDATGGSYEQYF
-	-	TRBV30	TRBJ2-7	TGTGCCTGGAGTGTACGAACAGTGGTCTACGAGCAGTACTTC	CAWSVRTVVYEQYF
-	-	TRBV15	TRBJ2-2	TGTGCCACCAGCAGAGATGTGCAGGGCGGGACCGGGGAGCTGTTTTTT	CATSRDVQGGTGELFF
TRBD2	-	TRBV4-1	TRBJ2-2	TGCGCCAGCAGCCAAGCGGCGGGAGCGGAAACCGGGGAGCTGTTTTTT	CASSQAAGAETGELFF
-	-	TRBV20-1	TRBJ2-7	TGCAGTGCTAGGTACGAGACTGCTAGCTCCTACGAGCAGTACTTC	CSARYETASSYEQYF
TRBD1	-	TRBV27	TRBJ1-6	TGTGCCAGCAGTTTATCATCCGGGACAGGGGAAAATTCACCCCTCCACTTT	CASSLSSGTGENSPLHF